Listed below are T cell receptor beta chains from one sample, sequenced in a study of regulatory and conventional T cells in breast cancer. TCRdb independently ran MiXCR on the PCR reads; one entry per CDR3 protein. The repertoire has several hundred distinct CDR3 sequences, 25% to 35% of them found once; the top ten carry approximately 14%. The source material was regulatory T cells from blood. The source of these receptors is a female donor with breast cancer. The CDR3 runs from the conserved cysteine through the conserved F or W. The D gene is left open where the match is weak.

v_call	j_call	d_call	cdr3_aa
TRBV2	TRBJ2-5	TRBD2	CASVGLAGGETQYF
TRBV5-4	TRBJ1-2	TRBD1	CASSSDREVYGYTF
TRBV7-2	TRBJ2-3	TRBD2	CASRQPGLATDTQYF
TRBV7-2	TRBJ1-6	TRBD1	CASSLTGPAPYNSPLHF
TRBV12-3/TRBV12-4	TRBJ2-7	.	CASSLYSYEQYF
TRBV2	TRBJ2-2	.	CASSEAGKNTGELFF
TRBV20-1	TRBJ1-1	.	CSASKQGGTEAFF
TRBV4-1	TRBJ2-6	TRBD1	CASSQEQGAAGANVLTF
TRBV6-5	TRBJ2-5	.	CASSPTARQETQYF
TRBV5-6	TRBJ2-1	TRBD2	CASSLESGLAESLSSYNEQFF
TRBV20-1	TRBJ2-3	.	CSAPQGGGASDTQYF
TRBV25-1	TRBJ1-2	.	CASSEQGRDGYTF
TRBV6-1	TRBJ1-2	TRBD1	CASTKGQLSNYGYTF
TRBV18	TRBJ2-5	.	CASSPTSPQETQYF
TRBV4-2	TRBJ2-1	.	CASSRDRSNNEQFF
TRBV19	TRBJ2-3	TRBD2	CASRRSGGGAADTQYF
TRBV12-3/TRBV12-4	TRBJ2-1	.	CASSLRGLSIYNEQFF
TRBV20-1	TRBJ2-2	.	CSAREELHTGELFF
TRBV29-1	TRBJ2-5	.	CSVELGQETQYF
TRBV24-1	TRBJ2-7	.	CATSESTAHREASDGQYF
TRBV6-5	TRBJ2-3	.	CASSYPTDTQYF
TRBV6-2/TRBV6-3	TRBJ2-7	TRBD2	CASSSSGGLYEQYF
TRBV20-1	TRBJ1-1	.	CSASLRLEAFF
TRBV3-1	TRBJ1-2	TRBD1	CASRRNAGGYGYTF
TRBV5-1	TRBJ2-1	.	CASSGGALYNEQFF
TRBV2	TRBJ1-1	.	CASRQTGLNTEAFF
TRBV20-1	TRBJ2-5	.	CSAPRGPGETQYF
TRBV27	TRBJ2-6	.	CASSFTGRMGNVLTF
TRBV30	TRBJ2-3	.	CAWSSFGSTDTQYF
TRBV20-1	TRBJ2-1	TRBD1	CSATRGTYNEQFF
TRBV6-1	TRBJ1-2	.	CASTRGQLYGYTF
TRBV5-1	TRBJ2-7	.	CASSFRGGLGYEQYF
TRBV29-1	TRBJ1-1	.	CSVDRVDTEAFF
TRBV11-2	TRBJ2-7	.	CASSLGRNSLEQYF